This TCR beta chain was observed in a study of blood T cell repertoires in COVID-19. In the study overall: Samples came from the United States, Italy and Spain, spanning acute and convalescent COVID-19. From T cells, B-cell-depleted T cells, or PBMCs came the material, which was cDNA or gDNA.

Germline-derived CDR1 and CDR2 are SGDLS and YYNGEE. The V gene lost 0 bases and the J gene lost 5 bases, with 17 bases spanning the gap. CDR3 length: 16 residues. How the authors handled the data: Counts of nucleated cells, estimated from reference gene primer amplification, were obtained. TCRdb keeps only in-frame clones here, not all; method: immunoSEQ multiplex PCR. That table furnishes V, J and clone size, whereas the DNA furnished D and trimming. The data hold about 110,000 clones, with over 55% observed a single time. V gene TRBV9 combines with J gene TRBJ2-5, with D maybe TRBD1 (5 bases). Material: peripheral blood. The sequence came from a human donor with acute or convalescent COVID-19. The donor label of this sample is uncertain. The CDR3 DNA reads as TGTGCCAGCAGCGTAGGCCCAGGGATGACCCGGGAGACCCAGTACTTC. This sequence encodes CASSVGPGMTRETQYF.